This record looks at one T cell receptor beta chain sequence and its context. Its antigen is not known. Each sample's input was about 270 ng genomic DNA, 35,000 to 40,000 genome equivalents. One tube held mixed TRB-A and TRB-B primer pools for touch-down PCR. TCRdb reanalyzed the multiplex PCR reads and collapses them to one entry per CDR3 protein, without DNA. The record lists 4,100 or so distinct CDR3 sequences, of which the ten most abundant hold roughly 14%. Germline V CDR1 and CDR2: MNHEY, SVGEGT. This CDR3 contains 13 residues. This specimen belongs to a study of T cell clusters in autoimmune cytopenias. Study conclusions and caveats: Exclusive TRB clusters were approximately 3.2-fold more numerous in healthy donors than in active autoimmune hepatitis. Primary autoimmune cytopenia patients appeared to lack physiological T cell clusters present in healthy donors. TRB repertoire shifts in secondary cytopenia and chronic lymphocytic leukemia mostly reflected lymphoma, not autoimmunity.

The J gene is TRBJ2-7, the V gene TRBV6-2 or TRBV6-3. What was sequenced was peripheral blood. The sequence came from a human donor with an autoimmune cytopenia or autoimmune hepatitis (not recorded which). The CDR3 sequence is CASTLAAAYEQYF.